The next 8 T cell receptor beta chains were all read from a single sample in a study of T cells after yellow fever vaccination. TCRdb re-called the 5' RACE reads with MiXCR, one entry per CDR3 protein. The data show about 500,000 distinct CDR3 sequences, with roughly a sixth seen just once and roughly 17% held by the top ten. Sequenced here: PBMCs, sampled 4 to 5 days after the first yellow fever vaccination. Receptor source: a man aged 18 to 29 who received the YFV17D yellow fever vaccine.

The J gene is TRBJ1-6, the V gene TRBV13; D uncertain. The germline V gene encodes CDR1 PRHDT and CDR2 FYEKMQ (reference sequence). V lost 6 bases to trimming and J lost 7 bases, with 7 bases between them. The CDR3 consists of 12 residues. The CDR3 DNA sequence: TGTGCCAGCAGGCTAGAAAATTCACCCCTCCACTTT. This codes for CASRLENSPLHF.

This clonotype occurred a few times. The rearrangement links TRBV5-1 to TRBJ2-5; TRBD1 is a possible D gene (5 bases). Germline lookup yields CDR1 SGHRS and CDR2 YFSETQ. CDR3 length: 14 residues. With 1 base removed from V and 3 bases from J, the gap between germline ends came to 10 bases. CDR3 DNA sequence: TGCGCCAGCAGCTTGCAGGGATGGGAAGAGACCCAGTACTTC. Translating gives CASSLQGWEETQYF.

There are many counts of this clonotype. The chain combines TRBV6-5 with TRBJ2-3, with a possible D match to TRBD2 (6 bases). Germline lookup yields CDR1 MNHEY and CDR2 SVGAGI. The CDR3 is 15 amino acids. With 4 bases removed from V and 0 bases from J, the gap between germline ends came to 11 bases. CDR3: CASSFLASSTDTQYF. The CDR3 DNA reads as TGTGCCAGCAGTTTCCTAGCGTCTAGCACAGATACGCAGTATTTT.

This clonotype was detected only a few times. The chain employs TRBV2 and TRBJ2-2; D remains unclear. V was pared by 1 base and J by 0 bases, with 3 bases between. Germline V gives CDR1 SNHLY, CDR2 FYNNEI. This CDR3 region has 14 residues. The DNA of the CDR3 is TGTGCCAGCAGTGAAGGATCGAACACCGGGGAGCTGTTTTTT. This encodes CASSEGSNTGELFF. Combining the CDR3 with reference TRBV2 and TRBJ2-2 gives the whole variable domain EPEVTQTPSHQVTQMGQEVILRCVPISNHLYFYWYRQILGQKVEFLVSFYNNEISEKSEIFDDQFSVERPDGSNFTLKIRSTKLEDSAMYFCASSEGSNTGELFFGEGSRLTVL.

The chain combines TRBV5-1 with TRBJ2-2; 8 nucleotides line up with TRBD1. The CDR3 consists of 15 residues. The V and J ends lost 3 bases and 8 bases, in that order; junction bases with no gene match: 9. Germline lookup yields CDR1 SGHRS and CDR2 YFSETQ. The CDR3 loop reads CASSSDRVLGGELFF. For the CDR3, the DNA is TGCGCCAGCAGCTCGGACAGGGTATTAGGTGGGGAGCTGTTTTTT. Variable domain in full (rest from reference TRBV5-1 and TRBJ2-2): KAGVTQTPRYLIKTRGQQVTLSCSPISGHRSVSWYQQTPGQGLQFLFEYFSETQRNKGNFPGRFSGRQFSNSRSEMNVSTLELGDSALYLCASSSDRVLGGELFFGEGSRLTVL.

This chain uses TRBV5-1 with TRBJ2-5; 9 positions match TRBD1. The germline V gene encodes CDR1 SGHRS and CDR2 YFSETQ. This CDR3 has 15 residues. V shed 4 bases and J 2 bases; nucleotides not matched to a gene: 6. The CDR3 spells CASSDPQGAQETQYF. CDR3 DNA sequence: TGCGCCAGCAGCGACCCACAGGGGGCGCAAGAGACCCAGTACTTC.

This clonotype was observed a handful of times. The chain carries TRBV9 and TRBJ2-2; D gene unclear. V lost 0 bases and J 6 bases, leaving 6 bases between the germline ends. The germline gives CDR1 SGDLS, CDR2 YYNGEE. The CDR3 is 13 amino acids. CDR3 sequence reads: CASSVGPAGELFF. In DNA form, the CDR3 reads TGTGCCAGCAGCGTAGGGCCAGCCGGGGAGCTGTTTTTT. Based on the CDR3 plus reference TRBV9 and TRBJ2-2, the full variable domain is DSGVTQTPKHLITATGQRVTLRCSPRSGDLSVYWYQQSLDQGLQFLIQYYNGEERAKGNILERFSAQQFPDLHSELNLSSLELGDSALYFCASSVGPAGELFFGEGSRLTVL.

This chain joins TRBV5-1 and TRBJ2-3; 11 bases fit TRBD1. From germline, CDR1 is SGHRS and CDR2 YFSETQ. The CDR3 runs to 16 residues. Germline trimming cut 4 bases from V and 5 bases from J; bases unmatched to any gene: 9. Here the CDR3 DNA reads TGCGCCAGCAGCATCCGGACAGGGGGCATTGTAGATACGCAGTATTTT. Amino acid sequence: CASSIRTGGIVDTQYF.